This entry is about one T cell receptor beta chain. Its antigen is not known. The record originates from a study of OX40 agonist ivuxolimab in advanced cancers. Background on the study: Partial responses were seen in three patients, one with hepatocellular carcinoma and two with cutaneous melanoma.

The method was immunoSEQ multiplex PCR; TCRdb's version includes in-frame clones alone and lacks a portion of them. The sample includes around 100,000 clones, around 94% of them seen just once. Whole-study results and caveats: Low normalized T-cell clonal expansion was additionally recorded for some nonresponders. Mean expanded clone counts were higher in CD8+ than CD4+ T cells. Antigen targets of the expanded peripheral T cells went undetermined.

This clonotype was sampled from an adult with an advanced solid tumor such as melanoma, head and neck, liver or kidney cancer. The sequenced sample was CD4+ or CD8+ T cells sorted from blood, obtained in a trial of the OX40 agonist ivuxolimab.

CDR3 residues: CASRSAEAFF. The DNA of the CDR3 is TGTGCAAGTCGCTCGGCGGAAGCTTTCTTT. V gene TRBV12-2 combines with J gene TRBJ1-1. TRBV12-2 is a pseudogene locus. This CDR3 contains 10 residues.